This entry lists 18 T cell receptor beta chains sequenced from one sample in a study of cytomegalovirus exposure and HLA in healthy donors. PCR amplification relied on 60 Vbeta primers (plus 13 Jbeta primers). Assay: immunoSEQ multiplex PCR; the TCRdb copy retains only in-frame clones and omits some. The data contain 50,000 to 70,000 clones, 65% to 85% of them singletons. Sequencing used PBMCs. Every receptor here comes from a male donor in good health and CMV-seronegative.

The rearrangement joins TRBV18 to TRBJ1-2; D is possibly TRBD1 (6 bases). CDR3 size: 17 residues. Trimming took off 2 bases at V and 0 bases at J, with 16 bases between the two ends. Germline CDR1 KGHSH, CDR2 LQKENI. The chain's CDR3 is CASSPSGGGRSNYGYTF. The CDR3 nucleotides read TGTGCCAGCTCACCATCTGGTGGGGGCCGCTCTAACTATGGCTACACCTTC. The full variable domain, its missing parts supplied by reference TRBV18 and TRBJ1-2, is NAGVMQNPRHLVRRRGQEARLRCSPMKGHSHVYWYRQLPEEGLKFMVYLQKENIIDESGMPKERFSAEFPKEGPSILRIQQVVRGDSAAYFCASSPSGGGRSNYGYTFGSGTRLTVV.

Turning to this clone: This sample includes further DNA sequences coding for the same CDR3. The genes are TRBV4-2 and TRBJ1-2, with a weak D call TRBD1 (5 bases). The CDR3 totals 16 residues. Germline CDR1 and CDR2: LGHNA and YNFKEQ. The V end lost 3 bases, the J end lost 2 bases, and 16 bases lay between the germline ends. The DNA for the CDR3 is TGTGCCAGCAGCCAGGAGCGCGGGGGGATAAACTATGGCTACACCTTC. Translation: CASSQERGGINYGYTF.

The V and J genes are TRBV19 and TRBJ1-1, with no clear D. The CDR3 contains 14 residues. Germline CDR1 is LNHDA and CDR2 is SQIVND (reference sequence). The V gene lost 1 base and the J gene lost 0 bases, with 6 bases spanning the gap. As DNA, the CDR3 is TGTGCCAGTAGTATAGTAGATCTGAACACTGAAGCTTTCTTT. Translating it yields CASSIVDLNTEAFF. Supplemented by reference TRBV19 and TRBJ1-1, the full variable domain reads DGGITQSPKYLFRKEGQNVTLSCEQNLNHDAMYWYRQDPGQGLRLIYYSQIVNDFQKGDIAEGYSVSREKKESFPLTVTSAQKNPTAFYLCASSIVDLNTEAFFGQGTRLTVV.

The chain has TRBV30 and TRBJ2-5; D ambiguous. Germline CDR1 GTSNPN, CDR2 SVGIG (reference sequence). The CDR3 runs to 15 residues. Trimming shortened V by 4 bases and J by 2 bases, and 17 bases separated the two germline ends. CDR3 in amino acids: CAWTQGGRLQETQYF. The CDR3 coding sequence is TGTGCCTGGACTCAAGGTGGGCGATTACAAGAGACCCAGTACTTC.

This clone was observed a few times. The gene calls are TRBV7-9 and TRBJ2-2, with no clear D. This CDR3 contains 14 residues. Germline assignment: CDR1 SEHNR and CDR2 FQNEAQ (reference sequence). The V gene lost 3 bases and the J gene lost 1 base, with 6 bases spanning the gap. The CDR3 DNA follows: TGTGCCAGCAGCTTTCCAGGGAACACCGGGGAGCTGTTTTTT. Amino acid sequence: CASSFPGNTGELFF.

The genes are TRBV15 and TRBJ2-7, with 11 bases that match TRBD1. V lost 3 bases, J lost 4 bases, and 5 bases stayed unmatched. Germline V gene data show CDR1 as LNHNV and CDR2 as YYDKDF (reference sequence). The CDR3 totals 15 residues. The DNA for the CDR3 is TGTGCCACCAGCAGCCCCGGGACAGGGGGGTACGAGCAGTACTTC. It is translated as CATSSPGTGGYEQYF.

A word on this clone: A junction end diverges from the germline sequence, so it may reflect a read error. The chain joins TRBV6-6 to TRBJ1-6, with 7 bases fitting TRBD1. Germline V CDR1 and CDR2: MNHNY, SVGAGI (reference sequence). CDR3 size: 15 residues. In DNA, the CDR3 is TGTGCCAGCAGCCCCGACAGGGTCTATAATTCACCCCCCCACTTT. This translates into CASSPDRVYNSPPHF.

This clone was picked up a small number of times. The rearrangement joins TRBV15 to TRBJ2-5; a weak D match, TRBD2 (5 bases). The J call may be in error: the DNA end matches TRBJ2-7 better. Germline loops: CDR1 LNHNV, CDR2 YYDKDF (reference sequence). The CDR3 runs to 13 residues. CDR3 in amino acids: CATSIGVASEQYF. As DNA, the CDR3 is TGTGCCACCAGCATCGGGGTGGCTAGCGAGCAGTACTTC.

The chain employs TRBV7-9 and TRBJ1-5; weak D call: TRBD1 (6 bases). V lost 5 bases and J lost 6, with 20 bases in between. The germline V gene has CDR1 SEHNR and CDR2 FQNEAQ (reference sequence). This CDR3 region has 16 residues. The CDR3 nucleotides are TGTGCCAGCAGCCCTCTTGCTGGGGGCGCAGGTCAGCCCCAGCATTTT. It is translated as CASSPLAGGAGQPQHF.

The chain uses TRBV7-2 and TRBJ2-7; 8 bases match TRBD1. The CDR3 has 15 amino acids. Trimming cost V 5 bases and J 3 bases; bases outside gene matches: 9. From germline, CDR1 is SGHTA and CDR2 FQGNSA. The CDR3 nucleotides are TGTGCCAGCAGCCTGCACCAGGGGGCTGACTACGAGCAGTACTTC. Translating it yields CASSLHQGADYEQYF.

With regard to this clone: Other DNA sequences within the sample encode an identical CDR3. The rearrangement joins TRBV4-2 to TRBJ2-3, with 13 nucleotides matching TRBD2. V was clipped by 4 bases and J by 6 bases; unmatched bases: 16. The CDR3 covers 19 residues. The germline V gene has CDR1 LGHNA and CDR2 YNFKEQ. CDR3: CASSPSGTSGVINTDTQYF. CDR3 nucleotides: TGTGCCAGCAGCCCTAGCGGGACTAGCGGGGTGATTAACACGGATACGCAGTATTTT.

V usage is TRBV6-1 and J usage is TRBJ1-2; 7 positions agree with TRBD1. The CDR3 extends over 16 amino acids. Germline V lookup: CDR1 MNHNS, CDR2 SASEGT. V lost 1 base, J lost 0 bases, and 5 bases stayed unmatched. CDR3 sequence: CASSEVDRVANYGYTF. As DNA, the CDR3 is TGTGCCAGCAGTGAAGTAGACAGGGTAGCTAACTATGGCTACACCTTC.

The chain carries TRBV19 and TRBJ2-5; 8 nucleotides match TRBD1. CDR3 length: 14 residues. Unmatched junction bases numbered 2, after V lost 5 bases and J lost 0 bases. Per germline, CDR1 LNHDA and CDR2 SQIVND (reference sequence). CDR3 sequence reads: CASSSGGHQETQYF. In nucleotides, the CDR3 is TGTGCCAGTAGTTCAGGGGGCCACCAAGAGACCCAGTACTTC.

This chain connects TRBV9 to TRBJ2-1; D not resolved. This CDR3 has 14 amino acids. V lost 0 bases, J lost 5 bases, and 9 bases lay in between. Germline-derived CDR1 and CDR2 are SGDLS and YYNGEE. This chain's CDR3 is CASSVVPENNEQFF. The CDR3 DNA reads TGTGCCAGCAGCGTAGTACCGGAGAACAATGAGCAGTTCTTC.

The chain carries TRBV29-1 and TRBJ1-1; 9 nucleotides agree with TRBD1. In germline, CDR1 is SQVTM, CDR2 ANQGSEA. The CDR3 sequence is 12 residues long. The trim removed 6 bases at V and 2 bases at J, leaving 1 base unmatched. The CDR3 DNA reads as TGCAGCGTGGGACAGGGAAACACTGAAGCTTTCTTT. This sequence encodes CSVGQGNTEAFF.

This chain uses TRBV25-1 with TRBJ1-2; tentatively, D is TRBD1 (5 bases). Germline CDR1 and CDR2: MGHDK and SYGVNS. The V gene lost 0 bases and the J gene lost 3 bases, with 14 bases spanning the gap. The CDR3 length is 16 residues. The CDR3 DNA reads as TGTGCCAGCAGTGAATATGGGCAGGGAGGGGACTATGGCTACACCTTC. Translation gives CASSEYGQGGDYGYTF.

V is TRBV7-9 and J is TRBJ2-3; possibly TRBD2 for D (6 bases). Germline V gives CDR1 SEHNR, CDR2 FQNEAQ (reference sequence). The ends were cut back, 5 bases at V and 4 bases at J, with 13 bases in the middle. The CDR3 has 14 amino acids. Here the CDR3 reads CASSPSGGPDTQYF. CDR3 in DNA: TGTGCCAGCAGCCCAAGTGGAGGGCCAGATACGCAGTATTTT.

The J gene is TRBJ2-3, the V gene TRBV6-4; TRBD1 aligns across 9 bases. Germline CDR1 MRHNA, CDR2 SNTAGT. The CDR3 consists of 14 residues. The trim removed 6 bases at V and 3 bases at J, leaving 4 bases unmatched. The CDR3 DNA reads TGTGCCAGCAGCACAGGGGGCGGAACAGATACGCAGTATTTT. It yields the protein CASSTGGGTDTQYF.